Below are 17 T cell receptor beta chains sequenced from a single sample in a study of T cell repertoires in cytomegalovirus infection. TCRdb independently ran MiXCR on the reads; one entry per CDR3 protein. The table shows fewer than 850,000 distinct CDR3 sequences, with almost 30% occurring only once. Their antigen targets remain unknown. The sequencing used cultured CD8+ T cells from PBMCs, collected from culture after CMV antigen stimulation. The receptors come from a human donor in good health (CMV status not recorded). Some clones in this sample may be carry-over from other donors' samples.

This clonotype was seen more than once but under ten times. The gene calls are TRBV6-6 and TRBJ1-5; D gene ambiguous. With 6 bases removed from V and 1 base from J, the gap between germline ends came to 7 bases. The length of the CDR3 is 13 residues. Per the germline V gene, CDR1 is MNHNY and CDR2 is SVGAGI (reference sequence). The CDR3 sequence: CASRELSNQPQHF. The DNA for the CDR3 is TGTGCCAGCAGGGAGTTGAGCAATCAGCCCCAGCATTTT.

The chain combines TRBV4-1 with TRBJ1-1; D uncertain. The CDR3 has 14 residues. Germline V lookup: CDR1 MGHRA, CDR2 YSYEKL. Between the trimmed V and J ends, which lost 0 bases and 1 base, there was a span of 6 bases. The CDR3 protein is CASSQENTNTEAFF. CDR3 bases: TGCGCCAGCAGCCAAGAGAACACGAACACTGAAGCTTTCTTT.

Ten or more counts support this clonotype. This chain connects TRBV7-9 to TRBJ1-5, with D perhaps TRBD1 (5 bases). The CDR3 is made up of 15 amino acids. Trimming shortened V by 5 bases and J by 1 base, and 12 bases separated the two germline ends. The germline V gene has CDR1 SEHNR and CDR2 FQNEAQ (reference sequence). In nucleotides, the CDR3 is TGTGCCAGCAGCCCGGGGGGAGACAGCAATCAGCCCCAGCATTTT. Its translation: CASSPGGDSNQPQHF.

This clonotype was counted only a few times. J is TRBJ1-1 and V is TRBV6-6; 7 nucleotides align to TRBD1. Germline CDR1 MNHNY, CDR2 SVGAGI (reference sequence). The V segment lost 7 bases and the J segment 5 bases; nucleotides outside the gene matches: 10. The CDR3 is 14 residues long. CDR3 amino acids: CASNTRGRETEAFF. The CDR3 DNA reads TGTGCCAGCAATACTAGGGGGCGCGAAACTGAAGCTTTCTTT.

CDR3 bases: TGTGCCAGCAGCTTGGGGGGGCCCGAACAGCCCCAGCATTTT. This codes for CASSLGGPEQPQHF. The genes are TRBV7-9 and TRBJ1-5; D possibly corresponds to TRBD1 (6 bases). V dropped 3 bases and J dropped 7 bases, with 13 bases sitting between them. Looked up from germline, CDR1 is SEHNR and CDR2 is FQNEAQ (reference sequence). The CDR3 is 14 amino acids.

This clonotype occurred many times. The CDR3 protein is CASSSTGYEQYV. CDR3 DNA: TGTGCCAGCAGTTCGACAGGATACGAGCAGTACGTC. The chain joins TRBV6-2 or TRBV6-3 to TRBJ2-7; possibly TRBD1 for D (6 bases). With 4 bases removed from V and 4 bases from J, the gap between germline ends came to 8 bases. CDR1 MNHEY and CDR2 SVGEGT come from the germline V gene. This CDR3 spans 12 amino acids.

A few counts support this clonotype. This chain connects TRBV7-9 to TRBJ2-1; TRBD1 might be the D (5 bases). V was clipped by 5 bases and J by 2 bases, with 10 bases between them. The CDR3 totals 14 residues. From germline, CDR1 is SEHNR and CDR2 FQNEAQ (reference sequence). The CDR3 DNA reads TGTGCCAGCAGCCCGACAGATACCTACAATGAGCAGTTCTTC. This translates into CASSPTDTYNEQFF.

This clonotype was counted between two and nine times. This chain links TRBV12-3 or TRBV12-4 with TRBJ2-1, with D perhaps given as TRBD1 or TRBD2 (5 bases each). Deletions cut 8 bases from V and 4 bases from J, with 12 bases between. The CDR3 sequence is 13 residues long. The CDR3, as DNA: TGTGCCAGCTGGGAGACAGAATACAATGAGCAGTTCTTC. Translation: CASWETEYNEQFF.

J is TRBJ1-5 and V is TRBV28; D perhaps matches TRBD1 (6 bases). Trimming cost V 2 bases and J 4 bases, with 12 bases left between them. The CDR3 is 15 residues long. Per germline, CDR1 MDHEN and CDR2 SYDVKM. The CDR3 DNA sequence: TGTGCCAGCAGTTTAGGTTGGGGGGCGAATCAGCCCCAGCATTTT. It translates to CASSLGWGANQPQHF.

This clonotype was recorded a few times. The chain's CDR3 is CASSLPGQGFYEQYF. CDR3 DNA sequence: TGTGCCAGCAGCTTACCGGGACAGGGGTTCTACGAGCAGTACTTC. This chain uses TRBV7-9 with TRBJ2-7; the match to TRBD1 covers 10 bases. CDR3 length: 15 amino acids. Germline V gene sequence: CDR1 SEHNR, CDR2 FQNEAQ (reference sequence). V shed 2 bases and J 3 bases; nucleotides not matched to a gene: 4.

This clonotype was seen more than once but under ten times. This chain connects TRBV19 to TRBJ1-1; D might be TRBD1 (5 bases). Per germline, CDR1 LNHDA and CDR2 SQIVND (reference sequence). Trimming stripped 6 bases from V and 0 bases from J, with 11 bases between. This CDR3 is built from 14 residues. DNA of the CDR3: TGTGCCAGTAGAGAAGAGGGGCTGAACACTGAAGCTTTCTTT. Translation: CASREEGLNTEAFF.

This clonotype was counted many times. The rearrangement uses TRBV7-6 and TRBJ1-2; D ambiguous. The CDR3 length is 15 residues. Germline-derived CDR1 and CDR2 are SGHVS and FNYEAQ. Trimming removed 5 bases from V and 2 bases from J, with 15 bases in between. CDR3 in DNA: TGTGCCAGCAGCCCCCTGGCGGGTTCGAACTATGGCTACACCTTC. Its protein product is CASSPLAGSNYGYTF.

This clonotype was found once. V usage is TRBV5-4 and J usage is TRBJ1-1; D is unresolved. Trimming took off 6 bases at V and 1 base at J, with 10 bases between the two ends. The CDR3 runs 13 residues. CDR1 is SGHNT and CDR2 is YYREEE in the germline V gene (reference sequence). This chain's CDR3 is CASTLVPNTEAFF. The CDR3 region has the DNA TGTGCCAGCACCCTAGTCCCGAACACTGAAGCTTTCTTT. Full variable domain (outside the CDR3, taken from reference TRBV5-4 and TRBJ1-1): ETGVTQSPTHLIKTRGQQVTLRCSSQSGHNTVSWYQQALGQGPQFIFQYYREEENGRGNFPPRFSGLQFPNYSSELNVNALELDDSALYLCASTLVPNTEAFFGQGTRLTVV.

Only one count was recorded for this clonotype. The J gene is TRBJ2-1, the V gene TRBV9, with 8 bases identical to TRBD2. CDR3 size: 15 residues. V was clipped by 2 bases and J by 2 bases; unmatched bases: 3. Germline V gives CDR1 SGDLS, CDR2 YYNGEE. CDR3 sequence: CASSVGTSPYNEQFF. In DNA, the CDR3 is TGTGCCAGCAGCGTGGGGACTAGTCCCTACAATGAGCAGTTCTTC.

This clonotype was counted many times. The chain combines TRBV7-3 with TRBJ2-3, with TRBD1 matching over 7 bases. Per germline, CDR1 SGHTA and CDR2 FQGTGA. The CDR3 length is 16 residues. V was pared by 2 bases and J by 4 bases, with 9 bases of the junction left unmatched. CDR3 sequence (DNA): TGTGCCAGCAGCTTACGGTACAGGGGCCGCCCAGATACGCAGTATTTT. Amino acids: CASSLRYRGRPDTQYF.

This clonotype was picked up many times. The V gene is TRBV7-8, the J gene TRBJ2-1; maybe TRBD2 (5 bases). The V gene's germline CDR1 is SGHVS and CDR2 FQNEAQ. V was pared by 5 bases and J by 4 bases, with 21 bases between. The CDR3 covers 17 residues. The CDR3 loop is CASSDSSGPEDYNEQFF. DNA of the CDR3: TGTGCCAGCAGCGATAGCTCCGGGCCGGAGGATTACAATGAGCAGTTCTTC.

This clonotype was counted at least ten times. The chain links TRBV7-9 to TRBJ2-3; 7 bases map to TRBD2. J was trimmed by 1 base and V by 4 bases; bases with no gene match: 17. Germline CDR1 SEHNR, CDR2 FQNEAQ (reference sequence). The CDR3 extends over 19 amino acids. Here the CDR3 reads CASSSPPGPSGDRTDTQYF. As DNA, the CDR3 is TGTGCCAGCAGCTCCCCCCCTGGCCCGAGCGGGGACCGCACAGATACGCAGTATTTT.